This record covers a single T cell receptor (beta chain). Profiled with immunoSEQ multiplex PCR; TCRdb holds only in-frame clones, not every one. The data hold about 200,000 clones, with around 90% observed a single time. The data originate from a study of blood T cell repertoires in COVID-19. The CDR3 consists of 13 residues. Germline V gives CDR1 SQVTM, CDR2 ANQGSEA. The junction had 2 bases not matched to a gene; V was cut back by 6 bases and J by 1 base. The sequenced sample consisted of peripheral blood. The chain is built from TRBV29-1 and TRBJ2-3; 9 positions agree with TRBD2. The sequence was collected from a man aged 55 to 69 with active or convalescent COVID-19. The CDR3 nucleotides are TGCAGCGTCGTAGCGGGGGGCACAGATACGCAGTATTTT. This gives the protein CSVVAGGTDTQYF.